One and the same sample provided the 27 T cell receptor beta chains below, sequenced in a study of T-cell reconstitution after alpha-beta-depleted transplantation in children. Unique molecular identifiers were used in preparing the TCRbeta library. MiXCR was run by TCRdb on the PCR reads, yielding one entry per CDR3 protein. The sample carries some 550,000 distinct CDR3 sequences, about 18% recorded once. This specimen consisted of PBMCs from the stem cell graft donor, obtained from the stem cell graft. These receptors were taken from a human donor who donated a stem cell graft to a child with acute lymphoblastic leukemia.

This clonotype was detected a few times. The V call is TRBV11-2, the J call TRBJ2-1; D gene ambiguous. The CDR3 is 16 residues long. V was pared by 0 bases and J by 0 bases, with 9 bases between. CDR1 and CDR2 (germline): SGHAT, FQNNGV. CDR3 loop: CASSLDSTSSYNEQFF. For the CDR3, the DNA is TGTGCCAGCAGCTTAGATTCTACCAGCTCCTACAATGAGCAGTTCTTC.

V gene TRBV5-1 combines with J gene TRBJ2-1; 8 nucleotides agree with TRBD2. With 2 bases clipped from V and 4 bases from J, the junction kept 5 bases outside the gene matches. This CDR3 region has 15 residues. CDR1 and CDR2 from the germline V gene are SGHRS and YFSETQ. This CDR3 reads CASSFSGAGYNEQFF. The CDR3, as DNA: TGCGCCAGCAGCTTTAGCGGGGCGGGGTACAATGAGCAGTTCTTC. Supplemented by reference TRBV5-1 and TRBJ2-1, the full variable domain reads KAGVTQTPRYLIKTRGQQVTLSCSPISGHRSVSWYQQTPGQGLQFLFEYFSETQRNKGNFPGRFSGRQFSNSRSEMNVSTLELGDSALYLCASSFSGAGYNEQFFGPGTRLTVL.

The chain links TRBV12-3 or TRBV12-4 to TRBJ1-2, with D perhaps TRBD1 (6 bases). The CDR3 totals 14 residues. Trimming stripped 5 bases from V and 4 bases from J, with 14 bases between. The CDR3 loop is CASSDYGGPYGYTF. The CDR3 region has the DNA TGTGCCAGCAGTGACTATGGGGGGCCCTATGGCTACACCTTC.

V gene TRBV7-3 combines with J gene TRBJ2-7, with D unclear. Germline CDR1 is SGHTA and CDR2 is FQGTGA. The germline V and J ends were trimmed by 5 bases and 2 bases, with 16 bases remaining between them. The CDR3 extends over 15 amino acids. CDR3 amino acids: CASSPTEVTAYEQYF. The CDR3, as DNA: TGTGCCAGCAGCCCGACCGAGGTTACCGCCTACGAGCAGTACTTC.

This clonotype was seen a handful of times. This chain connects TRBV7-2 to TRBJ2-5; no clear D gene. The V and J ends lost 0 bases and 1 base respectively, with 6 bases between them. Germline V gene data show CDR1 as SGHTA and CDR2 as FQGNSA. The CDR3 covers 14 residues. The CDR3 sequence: CASSLANSQETQYF. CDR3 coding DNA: TGTGCCAGCAGCTTAGCGAACAGCCAAGAGACCCAGTACTTC. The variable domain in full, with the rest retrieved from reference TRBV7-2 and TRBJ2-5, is GAGVSQSPSNKVTEKGKDVELRCDPISGHTALYWYRQSLGQGLEFLIYFQGNSAPDKSGLPSDRFSAERTGGSVSTLTIQRTQQEDSAVYLCASSLANSQETQYFGPGTRLLVL.

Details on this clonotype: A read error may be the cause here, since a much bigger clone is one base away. The CDR3 DNA reads as TGTGCCAGCAGTACACTAGCGGGTTCCTACAATGAGCGGTTCTTC. Amino acids: CASSTLAGSYNERFF. V and J are TRBV11-2 and TRBJ2-1; 9 bases are a match to TRBD2. Germline CDR1 is SGHAT and CDR2 is FQNNGV. The CDR3 is 15 residues long.

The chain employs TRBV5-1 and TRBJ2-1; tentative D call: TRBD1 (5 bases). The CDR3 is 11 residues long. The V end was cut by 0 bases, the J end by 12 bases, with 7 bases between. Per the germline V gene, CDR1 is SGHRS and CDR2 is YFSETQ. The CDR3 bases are TGCGCCAGCAGCTTGGGACAGACGCAGTTCTTC. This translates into CASSLGQTQFF.

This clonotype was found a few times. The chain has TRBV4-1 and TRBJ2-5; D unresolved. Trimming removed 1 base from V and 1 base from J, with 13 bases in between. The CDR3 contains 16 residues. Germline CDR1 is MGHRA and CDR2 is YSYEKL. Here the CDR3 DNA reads TGCGCCAGCAGCCAAGGGTCCTGGGCAGTCCAAGAGACCCAGTACTTC. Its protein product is CASSQGSWAVQETQYF.

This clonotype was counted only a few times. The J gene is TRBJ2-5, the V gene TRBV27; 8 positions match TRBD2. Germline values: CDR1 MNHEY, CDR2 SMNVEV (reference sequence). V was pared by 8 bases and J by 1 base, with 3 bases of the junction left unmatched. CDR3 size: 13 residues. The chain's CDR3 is CASQREGQETQYF. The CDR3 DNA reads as TGTGCCAGCCAACGGGAGGGCCAAGAGACCCAGTACTTC.

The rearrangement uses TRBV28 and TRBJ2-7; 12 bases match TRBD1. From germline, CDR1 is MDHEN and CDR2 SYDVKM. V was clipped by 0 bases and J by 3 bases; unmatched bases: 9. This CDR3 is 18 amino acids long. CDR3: CASSLCWDRGLECYEQYF. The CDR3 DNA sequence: TGTGCCAGCAGTTTATGCTGGGACAGGGGGCTTGAGTGCTACGAGCAGTACTTC. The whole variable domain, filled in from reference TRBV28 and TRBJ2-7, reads DVKVTQSSRYLVKRTGEKVFLECVQDMDHENMFWYRQDPGLGLRLIYFSYDVKMKEKGDIPEGYSVSREKKERFSLILESASTNQTSMYLCASSLCWDRGLECYEQYFGPGTRLTVT.

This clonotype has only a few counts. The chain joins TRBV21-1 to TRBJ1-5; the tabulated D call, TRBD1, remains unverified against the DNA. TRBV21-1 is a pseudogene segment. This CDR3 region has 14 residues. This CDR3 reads CARFKHRNNQPQHF. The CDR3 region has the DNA TGTGCCAGATTTAAGCACAGGAACAATCAGCCCCAGCATTTT.

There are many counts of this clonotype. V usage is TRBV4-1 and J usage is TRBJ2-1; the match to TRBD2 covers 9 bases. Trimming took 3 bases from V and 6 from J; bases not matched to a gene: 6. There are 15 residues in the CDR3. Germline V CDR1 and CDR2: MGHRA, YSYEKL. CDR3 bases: TGCGCCAGCAGCCAGGTAGCGGGAGCGGGCAATGAGCAGTTCTTC. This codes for CASSQVAGAGNEQFF.

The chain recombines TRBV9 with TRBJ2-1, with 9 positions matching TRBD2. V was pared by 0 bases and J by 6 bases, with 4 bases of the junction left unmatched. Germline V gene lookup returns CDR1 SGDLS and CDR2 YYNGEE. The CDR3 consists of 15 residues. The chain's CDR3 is CASSVAIAGVNEQFF. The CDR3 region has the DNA TGTGCCAGCAGCGTAGCTATAGCGGGAGTCAATGAGCAGTTCTTC.

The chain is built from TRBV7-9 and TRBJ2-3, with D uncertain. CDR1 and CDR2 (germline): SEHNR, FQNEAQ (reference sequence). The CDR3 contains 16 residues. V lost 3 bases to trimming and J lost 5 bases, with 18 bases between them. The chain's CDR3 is CASSFYGLVNGDTQYF. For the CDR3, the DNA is TGTGCCAGCAGCTTTTACGGCCTAGTCAATGGAGATACGCAGTATTTT. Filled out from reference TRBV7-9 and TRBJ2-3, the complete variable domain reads DTGVSQNPRHKITKRGQNVTFRCDPISEHNRLYWYRQTLGQGPEFLTYFQNEAQLEKSRLLSDRFSAERPKGSFSTLEIQRTEQGDSAMYLCASSFYGLVNGDTQYFGPGTRLTVL.

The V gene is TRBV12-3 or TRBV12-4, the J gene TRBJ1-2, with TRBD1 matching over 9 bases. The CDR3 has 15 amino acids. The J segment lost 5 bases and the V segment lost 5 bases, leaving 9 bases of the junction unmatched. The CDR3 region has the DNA TGTGCCAGCAGTGGGGGGGACAGGGAAGGATATGGCTACACCTTC. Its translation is CASSGGDREGYGYTF.

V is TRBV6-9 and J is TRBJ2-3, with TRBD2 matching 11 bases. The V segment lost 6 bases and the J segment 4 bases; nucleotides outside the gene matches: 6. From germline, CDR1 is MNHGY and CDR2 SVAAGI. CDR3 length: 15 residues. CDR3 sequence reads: CASSIAGGPADTQYF. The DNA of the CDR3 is TGTGCCAGCAGCATAGCGGGAGGGCCGGCAGATACGCAGTATTTT.

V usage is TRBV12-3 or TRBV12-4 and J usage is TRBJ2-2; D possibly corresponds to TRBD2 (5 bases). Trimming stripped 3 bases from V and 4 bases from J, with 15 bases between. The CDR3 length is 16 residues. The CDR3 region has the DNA TGTGCCAGCAGTTTCCCGGACTCTCGGGGCACCGGGGAGCTGTTTTTT. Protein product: CASSFPDSRGTGELFF.

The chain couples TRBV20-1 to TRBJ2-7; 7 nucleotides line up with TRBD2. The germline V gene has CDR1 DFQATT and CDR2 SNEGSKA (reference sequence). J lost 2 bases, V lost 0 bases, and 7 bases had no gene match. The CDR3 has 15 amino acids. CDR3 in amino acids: CSARDIAGAAYEQYF. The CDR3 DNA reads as TGCAGTGCTAGAGATATTGCGGGAGCAGCCTACGAGCAGTACTTC.

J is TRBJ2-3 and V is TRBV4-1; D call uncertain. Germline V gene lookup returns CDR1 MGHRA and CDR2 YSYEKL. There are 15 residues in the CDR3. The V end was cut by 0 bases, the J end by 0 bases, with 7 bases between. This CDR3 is CASSQELVSTDTQYF. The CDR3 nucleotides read TGCGCCAGCAGCCAAGAACTGGTCAGCACAGATACGCAGTATTTT.

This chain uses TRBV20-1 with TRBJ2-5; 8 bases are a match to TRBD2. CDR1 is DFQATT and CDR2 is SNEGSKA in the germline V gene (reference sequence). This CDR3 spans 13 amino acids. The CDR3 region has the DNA TGCCGGGGGGCGGGAGGTGATGAAAAGACCCAGTACTTC. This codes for CRGAGGDEKTQYF.

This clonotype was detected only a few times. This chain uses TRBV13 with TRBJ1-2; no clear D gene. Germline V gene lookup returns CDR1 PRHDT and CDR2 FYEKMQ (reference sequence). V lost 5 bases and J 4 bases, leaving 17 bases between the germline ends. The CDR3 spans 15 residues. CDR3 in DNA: TGTGCCAGCAGCCCGCCAGAACGGAGGTTCTATGGCTACACCTTC. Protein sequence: CASSPPERRFYGYTF. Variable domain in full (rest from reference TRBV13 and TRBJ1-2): AAGVIQSPRHLIKEKRETATLKCYPIPRHDTVYWYQQGPGQDPQFLISFYEKMQSDKGSIPDRFSAQQFSDYHSELNMSSLELGDSALYFCASSPPERRFYGYTFGSGTRLTVV.

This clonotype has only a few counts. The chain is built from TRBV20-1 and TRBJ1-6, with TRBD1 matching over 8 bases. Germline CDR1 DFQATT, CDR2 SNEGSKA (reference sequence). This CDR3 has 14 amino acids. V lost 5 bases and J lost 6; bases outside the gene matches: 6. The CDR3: CSAGRQGSNSPLHF. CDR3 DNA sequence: TGCAGTGCTGGAAGACAGGGGAGTAATTCACCCCTCCACTTT.

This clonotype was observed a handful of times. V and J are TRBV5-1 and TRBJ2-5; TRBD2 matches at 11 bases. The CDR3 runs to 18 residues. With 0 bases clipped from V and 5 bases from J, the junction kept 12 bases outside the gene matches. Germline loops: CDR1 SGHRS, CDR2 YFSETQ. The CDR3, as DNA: TGCGCCAGCAGCTTGGAGCGTGGGATAGCGGGAGGGCCGGAGACCCAGTACTTC. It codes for CASSLERGIAGGPETQYF.

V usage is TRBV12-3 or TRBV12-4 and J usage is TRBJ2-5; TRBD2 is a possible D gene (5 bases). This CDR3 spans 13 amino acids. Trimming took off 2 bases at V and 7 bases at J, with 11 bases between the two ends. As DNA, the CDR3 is TGTGCCAGCAGTTTACCCATCCGGGGGACCCAGTACTTC. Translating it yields CASSLPIRGTQYF.

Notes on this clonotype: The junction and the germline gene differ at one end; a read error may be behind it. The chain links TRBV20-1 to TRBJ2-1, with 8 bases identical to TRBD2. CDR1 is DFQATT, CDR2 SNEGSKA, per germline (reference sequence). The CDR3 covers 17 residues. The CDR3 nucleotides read TGCTGTGCTAGGGGTTTAGCGGGACTGAGCTCCTACAATGAGCAGTTCTTC. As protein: CCARGLAGLSSYNEQFF.

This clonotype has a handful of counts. The DNA of the CDR3 is TGTGCCAGCAGCCAAAAGGAGGTGCTAGGCGCGGCCGGGGAGCTGTTTTTT. It is translated as CASSQKEVLGAAGELFF. This chain uses TRBV3-1 with TRBJ2-2; the D gene is possibly TRBD2 (5 bases). V lost 2 bases and J lost 6, with 19 bases in between. The CDR3 length is 17 residues. Germline V CDR1 and CDR2: LGHDT, YNNKEL (reference sequence).

The CDR3 region is CASSPRRQTDLAKNIQYF. In DNA, the CDR3 is TGCGCCAGCAGCCCAAGGAGGCAAACCGATCTAGCCAAAAACATTCAGTACTTC. V and J are TRBV5-1 and TRBJ2-4; D perhaps matches TRBD2 (5 bases). The germline V and J ends were trimmed by 4 bases and 0 bases, with 20 bases remaining between them. The CDR3 is 18 amino acids. The germline gives CDR1 SGHRS, CDR2 YFSETQ.